These 20 T cell receptor beta chains were sequenced from one sample in a study of blood T cell repertoires in COVID-19. Sequencing was performed with immunoSEQ multiplex PCR; in TCRdb, only in-frame clones are kept and a portion is missing. The repertoire has more than 95,000 clones, roughly 90% of them found once; the top ten carry around 6%. Input material: peripheral blood. The receptors originated from a human donor in a cohort sampled during active COVID-19.

This chain connects TRBV19 to TRBJ1-6; tentatively, D is TRBD1 (5 bases). Germline V CDR1 and CDR2: LNHDA, SQIVND (reference sequence). The CDR3 spans 15 residues. Deletions cut 7 bases from V and 6 bases from J, with 16 bases between. This CDR3 reads CASTERDSGNSPLHF. The DNA for the CDR3 is TGTGCCAGTACCGAAAGGGACTCTGGTAATTCACCCCTCCACTTT.

The rearrangement joins TRBV30 to TRBJ1-2; maybe TRBD1 (5 bases). The length of the CDR3 is 15 residues. CDR1 and CDR2 from the germline V gene are GTSNPN and SVGIG (reference sequence). The ends were cut back, 0 bases at V and 8 bases at J, with 19 bases in the middle. In DNA form, the CDR3 reads TGTGCCTGGAGTGTACCCCCAGGGAGGAGTTCGGGCTACACCTTC. Its translation is CAWSVPPGRSSGYTF.

The chain has TRBV19 and TRBJ2-3; TRBD2 matches 7 bases. The CDR3 consists of 17 residues. Germline trimming cut 0 bases from V and 2 bases from J; bases unmatched to any gene: 8. In germline, CDR1 is LNHDA, CDR2 SQIVND (reference sequence). CDR3: CASSIDSGTTSTDTQYF. CDR3 coding DNA: TGTGCCAGTAGTATAGATTCCGGGACTACTTCCACAGATACGCAGTATTTT.

The genes are TRBV9 and TRBJ1-1, with unresolved D. This CDR3 region has 14 residues. V was clipped by 4 bases and J by 0 bases, with 10 bases between them. Germline CDR1 reads SGDLS; CDR2 reads YYNGEE. CDR3 bases: TGTGCCAGCAGCCCGCGGGAAATGAACACTGAAGCTTTCTTT. It yields the protein CASSPREMNTEAFF.

This clone was counted once. This chain connects TRBV6-6 to TRBJ2-1, with D unclear. This CDR3 region has 15 residues. Trimming pared 0 bases from V and 5 bases from J, leaving 11 bases between. In germline, CDR1 is MNHNY, CDR2 SVGAGI (reference sequence). The CDR3 bases are TGTGCCAGCAGTTACTCGTGGCAGCGCAACAATGAGCAGTTCTTC. It yields the protein CASSYSWQRNNEQFF.

CDR3 residues: CASSLESGLTDTQYF. The CDR3 DNA sequence: TGTGCCAGCAGCTTAGAGAGCGGGTTGACAGATACGCAGTATTTT. The V and J genes are TRBV7-9 and TRBJ2-3; TRBD2 is a possible D gene (6 bases). Per germline, CDR1 SEHNR and CDR2 FQNEAQ (reference sequence). The V end lost 1 base, the J end lost 3 bases, and 11 bases lay between the germline ends. The CDR3 has 15 amino acids.

This clone was detected only once. This chain uses TRBV6-6 with TRBJ1-2, with TRBD1 as a possible D gene (5 bases). Trimming left V 4 bases short and J 6 bases short, with 21 bases between. The CDR3 loop spans 16 amino acids. The germline gives CDR1 MNHNY, CDR2 SVGAGI (reference sequence). The CDR3 sequence is CASSLSWLQVSNGYTF. CDR3 bases: TGTGCCAGCAGTTTGTCCTGGCTACAGGTATCGAATGGCTACACCTTC.

The chain combines TRBV13 with TRBJ1-1; D gene unclear. Germline CDR1 PRHDT, CDR2 FYEKMQ (reference sequence). This CDR3 contains 13 residues. Trimming shortened V by 3 bases and J by 5 bases, and 10 bases separated the two germline ends. CDR3 DNA: TGTGCCAGCAGCTTGGGCGGGGAAACTGAAGCTTTCTTT. Translated: CASSLGGETEAFF.

The chain combines TRBV5-5 with TRBJ2-1; D possibly corresponds to TRBD2 (5 bases). The CDR3 sequence is 14 residues long. CDR1 and CDR2 from the germline V gene are SGHKS and YYEKEE (reference sequence). V was pared by 5 bases and J by 1 base, with 10 bases between. CDR3 protein: CASSETGSYNEQFF. The CDR3 region has the DNA TGTGCCAGCAGTGAGACGGGATCCTACAATGAGCAGTTCTTC.

The sample holds one count of this clone. The same CDR3 is also encoded by other DNA sequences in this sample. This chain links TRBV6-6 with TRBJ2-7; D is unclear. Germline-derived CDR1 and CDR2 are MNHNY and SVGAGI (reference sequence). The CDR3 sequence is 11 residues long. V was pared by 11 bases and J by 0 bases, with 8 bases between. The CDR3 DNA sequence: TGTGCCTCGACTTCCTCCTACGAGCAGTACTTC. Protein sequence: CASTSSYEQYF.

The CDR3: CASSDSDRDTQYF. The CDR3 DNA reads as TGTGCCAGCAGTGACTCTGACAGGGATACGCAGTATTTT. This chain connects TRBV6-4 to TRBJ2-3, with D maybe TRBD1 (6 bases). V shed 0 bases and J shed 6 bases, with 7 bases lying between them. CDR3 length: 13 residues. Germline V gene sequence: CDR1 MRHNA, CDR2 SNTAGT.

This chain joins TRBV6-1 and TRBJ1-2, with a tentative D call TRBD1 (5 bases). CDR1 and CDR2 (germline): MNHNS, SASEGT. The V end was cut by 0 bases, the J end by 4 bases, with 12 bases between. The CDR3 is 15 residues long. The CDR3 spells CASSEAAGLGYGYTF. DNA for the CDR3: TGTGCCAGCAGTGAAGCAGCAGGGTTAGGCTATGGCTACACCTTC.

The chain combines TRBV7-9 with TRBJ2-7; a weak D match, TRBD1 (6 bases). V lost 3 bases and J lost 1, with 16 bases in between. CDR3 size: 16 residues. CDR1 is SEHNR and CDR2 is FQNEAQ in the germline V gene (reference sequence). For the CDR3, the DNA is TGTGCCAGCAGCTTTAACAGGGTGACACCATCCTACGAGCAGTACTTC. Residues: CASSFNRVTPSYEQYF.

The chain links TRBV6-4 to TRBJ2-3; D might be TRBD2 (7 bases). CDR3 length equals 15 residues. Germline CDR1 reads MRHNA; CDR2 reads SNTAGT. V lost 6 bases to trimming and J lost 2 bases, with 15 bases between them. CDR3 DNA sequence: TGTGCCAGCAGAAGGGAGGGGGGGACCACAGATACGCAGTATTTT. Translating gives CASRREGGTTDTQYF.

This rearrangement joins TRBV9 to TRBJ2-7, with a tentative D call TRBD1 (7 bases). The V end was cut by 7 bases, the J end by 2 bases, with 19 bases between. CDR3 length: 15 amino acids. Germline values: CDR1 SGDLS, CDR2 YYNGEE. The CDR3 sequence is CASGGIRDSTYEQYF. CDR3 sequence (DNA): TGTGCCAGCGGAGGGATTAGGGACAGTACCTACGAGCAGTACTTC.

This chain uses TRBV29-1 with TRBJ2-1, with D perhaps TRBD1 (6 bases). Trimming left V 7 bases short and J 8 bases short, with 15 bases between. This CDR3 spans 12 amino acids. Germline loops: CDR1 SQVTM, CDR2 ANQGSEA. The CDR3 loop reads CSASQGSDEQFF. The CDR3, as DNA: TGCAGCGCGTCACAGGGATCGGATGAGCAGTTCTTC.

The chain has TRBV25-1 and TRBJ1-6; tentatively, D is TRBD1 (6 bases). The CDR3 runs to 13 residues. V was clipped by 6 bases and J by 10 bases, with 13 bases between them. CDR1 and CDR2 (germline): MGHDK, SYGVNS. The CDR3 loop reads CASSGRGESPLHF. The CDR3 DNA sequence: TGTGCCAGCAGCGGGAGGGGGGAATCACCCCTCCACTTT.

This chain uses TRBV5-6 with TRBJ2-3; TRBD2 matches 7 bases. Per the germline V gene, CDR1 is SGHDT and CDR2 is YYEEEE. Trimming removed 3 bases from V and 2 bases from J; junction bases left unmatched: 9. The CDR3 runs 16 residues. The CDR3 loop is CASSWGTGTTTDTQYF. CDR3 bases: TGTGCCAGCAGCTGGGGGACCGGGACTACCACAGATACGCAGTATTTT.

V gene TRBV7-2 combines with J gene TRBJ2-7, with 8 bases fitting TRBD2. Germline CDR1 and CDR2: SGHTA and FQGNSA. V dropped 5 bases and J dropped 5; count of bases not matched to a gene: 8. The CDR3 contains 14 residues. The CDR3 here is CASSPSGRPNEQYF. The CDR3 DNA reads as TGTGCCAGCAGCCCCAGCGGGAGACCCAACGAGCAGTACTTC.

V gene TRBV6-5 combines with J gene TRBJ1-1; D not resolved. The CDR3 covers 14 residues. CDR1 is MNHEY, CDR2 SVGAGI, per germline. V lost 6 bases and J 4 bases, leaving 15 bases between the germline ends. This CDR3 reads CASSSRPDITEAFF. The CDR3 DNA is TGTGCCAGCAGCTCACGGCCCGACATCACTGAAGCTTTCTTT.